The table lists the clone carrying this TCR beta chain with many counts. Specified time point: blood at routine non-recurrence follow-up after resection. Researchers sequenced whole RNA taken from tumor, nontumor lung or frozen PBMC without sorting. Every TCR cDNA molecule bore a unique molecular identifier. A single record per CDR3 protein comes from TCRdb applying MiXCR to the 5' RACE reads. Of under 30,000 distinct CDR3 sequences listed, less than 6% are singletons. This entry belongs to a study of spatial heterogeneity in lung cancer. About the research overall: Consistently, beta-chain sequences turned up in larger numbers than alpha-chain sequences did.

V lost 6 bases and J lost 5, with 17 bases in between. Per the germline V gene, CDR1 is KGHSH and CDR2 is LQKENI. This CDR3 contains 14 residues. The V gene is TRBV18, the J gene TRBJ2-7; perhaps D is TRBD1 or TRBD2 (5 bases each). Sequencing was performed on PBMCs, taken at follow-up. This clonotype was obtained from a male donor with early-stage non-small cell lung cancer. The CDR3 is CASSPGTGKNEQYV. In DNA, the CDR3 is TGTGCCAGCTCGCCTGGGACGGGCAAGAACGAGCAGTACGTC.